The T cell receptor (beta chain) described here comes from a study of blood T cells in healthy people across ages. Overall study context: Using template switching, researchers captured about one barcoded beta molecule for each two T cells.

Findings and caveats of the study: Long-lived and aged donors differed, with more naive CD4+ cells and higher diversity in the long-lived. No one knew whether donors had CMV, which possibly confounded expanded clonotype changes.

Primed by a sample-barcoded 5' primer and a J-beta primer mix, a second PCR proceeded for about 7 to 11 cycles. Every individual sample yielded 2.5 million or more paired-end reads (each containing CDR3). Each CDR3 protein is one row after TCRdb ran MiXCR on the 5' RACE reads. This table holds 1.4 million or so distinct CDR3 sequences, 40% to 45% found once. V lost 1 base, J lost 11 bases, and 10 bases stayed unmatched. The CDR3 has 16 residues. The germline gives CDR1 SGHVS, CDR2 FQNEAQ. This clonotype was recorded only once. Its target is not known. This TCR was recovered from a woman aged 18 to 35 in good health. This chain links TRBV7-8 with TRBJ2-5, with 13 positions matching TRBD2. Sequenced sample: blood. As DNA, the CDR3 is TGTGCCAGCAGCTTAGGGGGGACTAGCGGGACTTTGGAGCAGTACTTC. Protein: CASSLGGTSGTLEQYF.